This record concerns one T cell receptor (gamma chain) sequence. Taking its sample share into account, this clone is hyperexpanded (1% or more). Its antigen remains undetermined. Nothing much larger sits one base from this clone, and base qualities are not available. The sample contains more than one DNA sequence encoding this CDR3. The same treatment, using spiramycin and/or pyrimethamine plus sulfadiazine plus folinic acid, was given to mothers of both infected and uninfected infants. All infants, both infected and uninfected, were delivered at term after more than 37 weeks of gestation. About 1 mL of blood was turned into PBMCs through Lymphoprep gradient centrifugation, and the PBMCs were then cryopreserved in liquid nitrogen and sent to Belgium. After thawing, PBMCs were labeled with Zombie NIR viability dye and stained with CD3, TCR gammadelta, Vgamma9 and Vdelta2 antibodies. Sorting of CD3+ TCRgammadelta+ T cells was performed on a FACSAria III, with a mean purity of approximately 98%. For each sample, the RNeasy Micro Kit was used to isolate RNA from around 10,000 sorted gammadelta T cells. Infants were born to mothers enrolled with primary T. gondii infection during pregnancy. Peripheral blood samples from the infants were taken at an outpatient microbiology and virology center in Pavia, Italy.

The data are from a study of Vγ9Vδ2 T cells in congenital toxoplasmosis (dated by TCRdb to 2020 to 2023). Regarding the complete study: Congenital toxoplasmosis was diagnosed using IgG, IgM and IgA serology, Western blot and an in-house interferon-gamma release assay. Repertoire sequencing was done on samples from infants at 2 months after birth and at 1 year of age. The study compared gamma and delta chain CDR3 repertoires of sorted blood gammadelta T cells between congenitally T. gondii-infected and uninfected infants. TCR sequencing covered about 5 infected and roughly 11 uninfected infants at 2 months, plus 3 infected and 4 uninfected infants at 1 year. The paper's findings and limits, for the study overall: At 2 months, infected infants appeared to have fewer N additions in TRGV9 and TRDV2 CDR3s than uninfected infants, particularly in TRDV2-TRDJ1 sequences. Two months was the earliest age with enough suitable sample material for TCR repertoire analysis, so newborn repertoires were not sequenced. Among 2-month-old infants, germline-encoded fetal-type TRDV2 CDR3 sequences seemed to show up more often in infected than in uninfected infants, which suggests an in utero expansion footprint. At 1 year of age, repertoire differences between infected and uninfected infants were less clear than at 2 months. A public TRGV9 clonotype was highly prevalent in both infected and uninfected infants.

Trimming leaves V shorter by 0 bases and J shorter by 3 bases, with the junction holding 2 bases beyond the gene matches. CDR1 and CDR2, looked up from the germline V gene (reference sequence), are GITISATS and ISYDGTV. The CDR3 runs 13 residues from the cysteine to the phenylalanine. The DNA shown is the 39-base CDR3, in frame from base 1. Template-switch reverse transcription with SuperScript II was used to generate cDNA, with TRGC- and TRDC-specific primers combined in a single tube. The TRGC primer was designed to bind both the TRGC1 and TRGC2 constant genes. The KAPA Real-Time Library Amplification Kit was used for TRG and TRD amplification, and AMPure XP bead purification was performed between steps. Index PCR with the Nextera XT Index Kit was used to attach Illumina sequencing adapters. TRG and TRD amplicons were sequenced on an Illumina MiSeq with the V2 300 kit, giving 150 bp paired-end reads. The paper's data handling went like this. Before further analysis, read quality was checked using FastQC version 0.11.8. With MiXCR version 3.0.3, reads were aligned to GenBank TRG or TRD reference genes and CDR3 sequences were built. Default MiXCR settings were used with one exception: TRDD gene segments were assembled from 3 consecutive nucleotides instead of 5. VDJtools version 1.2.1 calculated N additions, CDR3 length, J segment length and clonotype sharing between samples. CDR3 sequences that were out of frame or contained stop codons were left out of the analysis. To look for overlap, the infant repertoires were checked against previously published Vgamma9Vdelta2 repertoires from fetal, cord blood and adult blood. TCRdb called clones from the public reads with CATT, and repeated DNA sequences were later combined into one row. Here the V and J calls rest on TCRdb's processing, not on the authors' analysis. In all, the sample holds 100 to 150 gamma-chain clones, and approximately 2% of those were seen once. The ten largest clones add up to 70% to 80% of the sample.

This TCR was recovered from a child under 10 years old born to a mother with Toxoplasma gondii infection during pregnancy, either congenitally infected or uninfected (not recorded which). Here the chain combines TRGV9 and TRGJ1 or TRGJ2. Sequencing input: gamma-delta T cells from blood. The CDR3 region: CALWEVIYYKKLF. The bases are TGTGCCTTGTGGGAGGTGATTTATTATAAGAAACTCTTT.